Following are 10 T cell receptor beta chains from one sample sequenced in a study of blood T cell repertoires in COVID-19. The protocol was immunoSEQ multiplex PCR, while the TCRdb copy is restricted to in-frame clones and leaves out a portion. The data show about 210,000 clones, around 80% seen once. The sequenced sample consisted of peripheral blood. Receptors were obtained from a man in his fifties with active or convalescent COVID-19.

The chain employs TRBV10-2 and TRBJ2-7; 7 nucleotides match TRBD1. The CDR3 covers 12 residues. Germline CDR1 WSHSY, CDR2 SAAADI. With V trimmed by 8 bases and J by 3 bases, 4 bases remained unmatched. In DNA form, the CDR3 reads TGCGCCAGCGCACAGGGGAGCTACGAGCAGTACTTC. The encoded protein is CASAQGSYEQYF.

J is TRBJ1-2 and V is TRBV7-9; tentative D call: TRBD1 (6 bases). V was trimmed by 5 bases and J by 8 bases, leaving 18 bases between them. Per the germline V gene, CDR1 is SEHNR and CDR2 is FQNEAQ (reference sequence). CDR3 length: 14 residues. DNA of the CDR3: TGTGCCAGCAGCCAAGCGTCAGGGGAATCCGGCTACACCTTC. Translated: CASSQASGESGYTF. The variable domain in full, with the rest retrieved from reference TRBV7-9 and TRBJ1-2, is DTGVSQNPRHKITKRGQNVTFRCDPISEHNRLYWYRQTLGQGPEFLTYFQNEAQLEKSRLLSDRFSAERPKGSFSTLEIQRTEQGDSAMYLCASSQASGESGYTFGSGTRLTVV.

This clone was seen a single time. The chain is built from TRBV28 and TRBJ1-2; D is perhaps TRBD1 (5 bases). V dropped 7 bases and J dropped 3 bases, with 12 bases sitting between them. The CDR3 spans 13 residues. Per germline, CDR1 MDHEN and CDR2 SYDVKM. CDR3: CASIAGWDYGYTF. The CDR3 nucleotides are TGTGCCAGCATTGCAGGGTGGGACTATGGCTACACCTTC.

The V gene is TRBV24-1, the J gene TRBJ1-3; possibly TRBD1 for D (5 bases). The CDR3 spans 16 residues. Germline V CDR1 and CDR2: KGHDR, SFDVKD. V gave up 0 bases and J gave up 4 bases, with 12 bases separating them. In DNA form, the CDR3 reads TGTGCCACCAGTGATTTGGTAGGACAAGGGGGAAACACCATATATTTT. It yields the protein CATSDLVGQGGNTIYF.

The chain links TRBV5-1 to TRBJ2-2; TRBD2 matches at 15 bases. With V trimmed by 4 bases and J by 0 bases, 4 bases remained unmatched. This CDR3 contains 18 residues. Germline loops: CDR1 SGHRS, CDR2 YFSETQ. CDR3 sequence reads: CASSSGLAGGPNTGELFF. The CDR3 coding sequence is TGCGCCAGCAGCAGCGGACTAGCGGGGGGGCCGAACACCGGGGAGCTGTTTTTT.

The sample holds one count of this clone. The chain uses TRBV11-2 and TRBJ1-1, with a tentative D call TRBD1 (6 bases). The germline gives CDR1 SGHAT, CDR2 FQNNGV. The V and J ends lost 1 base and 0 bases respectively, with 9 bases between them. This CDR3 comprises 15 residues. CDR3 sequence reads: CASSLAGTLNTEAFF. The CDR3 coding sequence is TGTGCCAGCAGCTTAGCCGGGACATTGAACACTGAAGCTTTCTTT.

The J gene is TRBJ2-2, the V gene TRBV11-1; D remains ambiguous. With 5 bases removed from V and 1 base from J, the gap between germline ends came to 8 bases. The CDR3 covers 14 residues. Germline V gene sequence: CDR1 SGHAT, CDR2 FQDESV (reference sequence). The CDR3 bases are TGTGCCAGCAGCCCGAGAGGGAACACCGGGGAGCTGTTTTTT. Translated: CASSPRGNTGELFF.

The V and J genes are TRBV2 and TRBJ1-5; 9 nucleotides agree with TRBD1. Germline trimming cut 3 bases from V and 6 bases from J; bases unmatched to any gene: 6. CDR3 length: 15 amino acids. Germline CDR1 SNHLY, CDR2 FYNNEI. CDR3 nucleotides: TGTGCCAGCAGTGATCCCGGGACAGGGAGTCAGCCCCAGCATTTT. Translating it yields CASSDPGTGSQPQHF.

This chain links TRBV30 with TRBJ1-1; D ambiguous. CDR1 and CDR2 from the germline V gene are GTSNPN and SVGIG (reference sequence). Trimming left V 2 bases short and J 1 base short, with 8 bases between. This CDR3 comprises 13 residues. The chain's CDR3 is CAWSPYKNTEAFF. The CDR3 DNA is TGTGCCTGGAGTCCGTACAAGAACACTGAAGCTTTCTTT.

The V gene is TRBV29-1, the J gene TRBJ1-1; D unclear. Germline V gene sequence: CDR1 SQVTM, CDR2 ANQGSEA. V was cut by 7 bases and J by 0 bases, with 12 bases left in between. This CDR3 has 13 residues. The CDR3 loop is CSADSFMNTEAFF. The CDR3 DNA is TGCAGCGCCGACTCATTCATGAACACTGAAGCTTTCTTT.